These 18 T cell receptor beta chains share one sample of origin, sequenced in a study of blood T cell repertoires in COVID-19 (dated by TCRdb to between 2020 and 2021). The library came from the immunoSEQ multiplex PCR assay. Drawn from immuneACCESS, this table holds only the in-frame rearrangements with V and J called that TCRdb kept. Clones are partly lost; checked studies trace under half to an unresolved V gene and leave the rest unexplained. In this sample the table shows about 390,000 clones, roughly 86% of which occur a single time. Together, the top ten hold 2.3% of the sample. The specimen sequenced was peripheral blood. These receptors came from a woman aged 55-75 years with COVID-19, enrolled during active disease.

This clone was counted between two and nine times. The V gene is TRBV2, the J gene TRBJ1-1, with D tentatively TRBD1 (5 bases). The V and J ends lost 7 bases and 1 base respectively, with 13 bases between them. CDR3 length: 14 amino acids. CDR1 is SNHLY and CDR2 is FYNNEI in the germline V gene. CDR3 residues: CASISPGGNTEAFF. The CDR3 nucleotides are TGTGCCAGCATCTCCCCCGGGGGGAACACTGAAGCTTTCTTT.

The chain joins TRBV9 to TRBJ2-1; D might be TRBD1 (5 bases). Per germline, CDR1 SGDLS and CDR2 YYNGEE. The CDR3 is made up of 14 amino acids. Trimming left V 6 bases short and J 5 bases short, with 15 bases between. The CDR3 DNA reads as TGTGCCAGCAAACCATCCTCAGGGCACAATGAGCAGTTCTTC. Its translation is CASKPSSGHNEQFF.

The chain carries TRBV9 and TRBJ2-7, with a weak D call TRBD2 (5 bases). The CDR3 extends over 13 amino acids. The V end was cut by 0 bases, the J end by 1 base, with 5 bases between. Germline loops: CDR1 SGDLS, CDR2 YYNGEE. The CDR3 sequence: CASSVGESYEQYF. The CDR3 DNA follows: TGTGCCAGCAGCGTAGGGGAGTCCTACGAGCAGTACTTC.

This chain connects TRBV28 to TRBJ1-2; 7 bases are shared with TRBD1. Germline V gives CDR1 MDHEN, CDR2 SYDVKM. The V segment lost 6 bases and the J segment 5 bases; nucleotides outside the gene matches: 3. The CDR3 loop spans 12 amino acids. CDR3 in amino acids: CASRGQRYGYTF. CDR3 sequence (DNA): TGTGCCAGCAGGGGACAGAGATATGGCTACACCTTC.

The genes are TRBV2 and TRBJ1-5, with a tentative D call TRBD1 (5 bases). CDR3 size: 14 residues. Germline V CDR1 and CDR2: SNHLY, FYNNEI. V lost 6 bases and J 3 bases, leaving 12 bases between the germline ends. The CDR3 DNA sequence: TGTGCCAGCAGGGAGACAGTAATCAATCAGCCCCAGCATTTT. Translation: CASRETVINQPQHF.

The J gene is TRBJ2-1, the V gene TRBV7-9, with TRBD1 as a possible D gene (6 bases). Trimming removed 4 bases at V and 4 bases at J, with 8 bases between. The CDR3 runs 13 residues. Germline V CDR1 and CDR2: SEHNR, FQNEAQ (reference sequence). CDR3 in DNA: TGTGCCAGCAGCTCCGGACAGTACAATGAGCAGTTCTTC. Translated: CASSSGQYNEQFF.

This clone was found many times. Here the CDR3 reads CASSKTPSSNQPQHF. The CDR3 DNA is TGTGCCAGCAGCAAGACTCCTAGTAGCAATCAGCCCCAGCATTTT. This chain connects TRBV7-8 to TRBJ1-5, with D uncertain. V was cut by 5 bases and J by 0 bases, with 11 bases left in between. The CDR3 consists of 15 residues. CDR1 is SGHVS and CDR2 is FQNEAQ in the germline V gene. Drawing the rest from reference TRBV7-8 and TRBJ1-5, the complete variable domain is GAGVSQSPRYKVAKRGQDVALRCDPISGHVSLFWYQQALGQGPEFLTYFQNEAQLDKSGLPSDRFFAERPEGSVSTLKIQRTQQEDSAVYLCASSKTPSSNQPQHFGDGTRLSIL.

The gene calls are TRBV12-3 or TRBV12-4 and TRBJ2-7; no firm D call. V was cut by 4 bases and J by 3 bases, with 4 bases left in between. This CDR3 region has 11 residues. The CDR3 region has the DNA TGTGCCAGCAGTTCCTACTACGAGCAGTACTTC. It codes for CASSSYYEQYF.

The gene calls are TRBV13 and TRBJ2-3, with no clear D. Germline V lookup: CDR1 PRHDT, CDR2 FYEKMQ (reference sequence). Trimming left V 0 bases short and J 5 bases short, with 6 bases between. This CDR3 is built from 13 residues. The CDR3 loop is CASSLGAEDTQYF. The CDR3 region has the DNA TGTGCCAGCAGCTTAGGGGCTGAAGATACGCAGTATTTT.

The CDR3, as DNA: TGTGCCAGCAGTCTACCGGGGACAGATACGCAGTATTTT. Translation gives CASSLPGTDTQYF. The V gene is TRBV2, the J gene TRBJ2-3; D is possibly TRBD2 (5 bases). There are 13 residues in the CDR3. Germline loops: CDR1 SNHLY, CDR2 FYNNEI. Trimming pared 5 bases from V and 3 bases from J, leaving 9 bases between.

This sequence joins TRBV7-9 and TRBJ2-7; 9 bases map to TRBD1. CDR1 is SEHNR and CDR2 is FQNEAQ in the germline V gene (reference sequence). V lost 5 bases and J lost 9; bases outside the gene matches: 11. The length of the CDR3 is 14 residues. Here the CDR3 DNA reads TGTGCCAGCAGCCCAGACGGGGGACAGGGTAGGCAGTACTTC. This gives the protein CASSPDGGQGRQYF.

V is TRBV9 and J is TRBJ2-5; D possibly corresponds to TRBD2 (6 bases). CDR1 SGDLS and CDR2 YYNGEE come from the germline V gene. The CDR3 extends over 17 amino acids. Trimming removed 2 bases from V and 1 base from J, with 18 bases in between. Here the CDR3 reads CASSVSAGRKTQETQYF. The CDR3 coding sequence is TGTGCCAGCAGCGTCTCCGCGGGACGGAAGACCCAAGAGACCCAGTACTTC.

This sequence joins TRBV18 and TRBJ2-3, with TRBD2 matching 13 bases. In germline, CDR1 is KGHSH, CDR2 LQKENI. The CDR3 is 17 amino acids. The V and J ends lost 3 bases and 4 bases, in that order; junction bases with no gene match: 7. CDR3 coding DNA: TGTGCCAGCTCACCCACTAGCGGGGGGGCCTTTTCAGATACGCAGTATTTT. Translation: CASSPTSGGAFSDTQYF. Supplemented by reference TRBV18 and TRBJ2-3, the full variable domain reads NAGVMQNPRHLVRRRGQEARLRCSPMKGHSHVYWYRQLPEEGLKFMVYLQKENIIDESGMPKERFSAEFPKEGPSILRIQQVVRGDSAAYFCASSPTSGGAFSDTQYFGPGTRLTVL.

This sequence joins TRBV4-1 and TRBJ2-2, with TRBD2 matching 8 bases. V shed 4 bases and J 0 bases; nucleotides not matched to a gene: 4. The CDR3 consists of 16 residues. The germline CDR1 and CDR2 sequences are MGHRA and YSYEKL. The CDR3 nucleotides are TGCGCCAGCAGCCCTTTCGGGGGGGCGAACACCGGGGAGCTGTTTTTT. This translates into CASSPFGGANTGELFF.

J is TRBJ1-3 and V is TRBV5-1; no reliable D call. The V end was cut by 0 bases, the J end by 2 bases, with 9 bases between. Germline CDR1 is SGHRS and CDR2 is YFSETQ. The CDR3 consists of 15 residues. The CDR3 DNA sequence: TGCGCCAGCAGCTTGGCTCCCGAGCCTGGAAACACCATATATTTT. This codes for CASSLAPEPGNTIYF.

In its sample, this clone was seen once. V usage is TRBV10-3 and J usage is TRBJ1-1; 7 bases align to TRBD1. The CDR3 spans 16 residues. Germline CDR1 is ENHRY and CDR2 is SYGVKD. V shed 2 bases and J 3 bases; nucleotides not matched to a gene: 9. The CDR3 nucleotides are TGTGCCATCAGTGAGGACAGGGTCTCCGGCGACACTGAAGCTTTCTTT. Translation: CAISEDRVSGDTEAFF.

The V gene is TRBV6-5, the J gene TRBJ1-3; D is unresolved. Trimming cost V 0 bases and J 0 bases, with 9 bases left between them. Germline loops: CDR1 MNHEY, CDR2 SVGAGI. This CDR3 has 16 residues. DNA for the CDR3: TGTGCCAGCAGTTACTCGACTTCGGTCTCTGGAAACACCATATATTTT. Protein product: CASSYSTSVSGNTIYF.

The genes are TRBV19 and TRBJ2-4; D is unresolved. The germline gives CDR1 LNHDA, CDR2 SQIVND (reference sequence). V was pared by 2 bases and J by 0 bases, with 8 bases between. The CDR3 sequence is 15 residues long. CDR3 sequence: CASSITVLAKNIQYF. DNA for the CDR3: TGTGCCAGTAGTATAACGGTCCTAGCCAAAAACATTCAGTACTTC.